This paragraph reports one T cell receptor beta chain. Its antigen remains unidentified. This CDR3 spans 15 amino acids. Germline-derived CDR1 and CDR2 are KGHSH and LQKENI. The V segment lost 3 bases and the J segment 2 bases; nucleotides outside the gene matches: 6. The data were obtained in a study of CD8 T cells in ankylosing spondylitis. TCRdb recomputed calls from the 5' RACE reads with MiXCR, one row per CDR3 protein. The table shows roughly 450,000 distinct CDR3 sequences, with roughly 25% occurring only once. Whole-study results and caveats: Some motif variants were previously reported in reactive arthritis synovial fluid and blood. Reported data indicate significant enrichment of disease-linked clones within matched ankylosing spondylitis synovial fluid. CD8+ cells made up the disease-linked clones, which were relatively rare in peripheral blood. Ankylosing spondylitis blood seemed to carry a telltale TCR beta motif made of about 8 highly homologous variants.

Sample: blood, either unsorted or a sorted T cell fraction (not recorded which). The TCR sequence derives from a male donor with ankylosing spondylitis. This chain joins TRBV18 and TRBJ2-7, with 8 positions matching TRBD2. In DNA form, the CDR3 reads TGTGCCAGCTCACCCTCGGGGGGGTCAACCTACGAGCAGTACTTC. This codes for CASSPSGGSTYEQYF.